The T cell receptor (beta chain) described here comes from a study of blood T cell repertoires in COVID-19. The repertoire was sequenced with immunoSEQ multiplex PCR; TCRdb's copy has only in-frame clones and lacks some. The sample records about 250,000 clones, 65% to 90% being singletons. The V end lost 3 bases, the J end lost 2 bases, and 18 bases lay between the germline ends. This CDR3 is built from 17 residues. Germline CDR1 is LNHNV and CDR2 is YYDKDF (reference sequence). The sequence was obtained from a man aged 50 to 59 with COVID-19, enrolled during active disease. This chain joins TRBV15 and TRBJ2-3; perhaps TRBD2 as D (7 bases). The sample consisted of peripheral blood. CDR3 loop: CATSRGAGASYTDTQYF. The CDR3 DNA reads TGTGCCACCAGCAGGGGCGCGGGGGCCTCTTACACAGATACGCAGTATTTT.